This is a list of T cell receptor beta chains from one sample in a study of blood T cell repertoires in COVID-19. Sequencing was performed with immunoSEQ multiplex PCR; in TCRdb, only in-frame clones are kept and a portion is missing. The sample contains about 230,000 clones, roughly 88% of which appear only once. The sample taken for sequencing was peripheral blood. The source of these receptors is a man between 40 and 49 years old with acute or convalescent COVID-19. Each CDR3 is given with its conserved first and last residue. The D gene is left open where the match is weak.

v_call	d_call	j_call	cdr3_aa
TRBV4-1	.	TRBJ1-2	CASRSPGDGYTF
TRBV9	.	TRBJ2-3	CASRAGLSTDTQYF
TRBV7-7	TRBD1	TRBJ2-2	CASSLGQGAIGELFF
TRBV11-2	.	TRBJ2-1	CASSLSWRANEQFF
TRBV4-1	.	TRBJ2-7	CASSQVGGFYEQYF
TRBV2	TRBD2	TRBJ2-3	CASRGTSGKGDTQYF
TRBV30	.	TRBJ2-7	CAWSPPVLAGEQYF
TRBV3-1/TRBV3-2	.	TRBJ2-7	CASSLKGGLYEQYF
TRBV7-2	TRBD2	TRBJ2-3	CASSPSAGVTDTQYF
TRBV5-5	.	TRBJ2-5	CASSTDSETQYF
TRBV27	TRBD2	TRBJ2-7	CASSAIAGSLSDYEQYF
TRBV27	.	TRBJ2-1	CASSFLNNEQFF
TRBV29-1	TRBD1	TRBJ1-1	CSVEPPRGQGRHTEAFF
TRBV25-1	.	TRBJ2-1	CASRLGGNNEQFF
TRBV5-6	TRBD1	TRBJ1-4	CASTREAATGYEKLFF
TRBV29-1	.	TRBJ2-1	CSGDLADIPYNEQFF
TRBV11-3	.	TRBJ2-1	CASSPRGYNEQFF
TRBV18	TRBD2	TRBJ2-5	CASSPEQLGGETQYF
TRBV2	TRBD2	TRBJ2-1	CARAERGSYNEQFF
TRBV7-9	.	TRBJ2-7	CASSLVFSGEQYF
TRBV6-5	TRBD1	TRBJ2-7	CASIADRAPHEQYF
TRBV19	TRBD2	TRBJ2-7	CASSQRLAAYEQYF
TRBV9	.	TRBJ1-5	CASSVDQGSQPQHF
TRBV25-1	.	TRBJ1-2	CASSDTERVYGYTF
TRBV5-4	.	TRBJ2-1	CASSLPQNEQFF
TRBV18	.	TRBJ1-3	CASSPTTVNTIYF
TRBV3-1/TRBV3-2	.	TRBJ1-1	CASSQWTASMNTEAFF
TRBV15	TRBD2	TRBJ2-1	CATSRSLAGGEQFF
TRBV7-9	.	TRBJ2-7	CATSSGTALIREQYF
TRBV6-5	.	TRBJ2-7	CASRDLKGGLEQYF
TRBV5-5	.	TRBJ2-6	CASSLVISSGANVLTF
TRBV3-1/TRBV3-2	.	TRBJ1-2	CASSQREHGYTF
TRBV2	.	TRBJ1-1	CASRDLWGGPNTEAFF
TRBV7-9	TRBD2	TRBJ2-1	CASSPPGGGVRNEQFF
TRBV4-3	TRBD1	TRBJ1-2	CASSHNRGLSYGYTF
TRBV3-1/TRBV3-2	.	TRBJ2-1	CASSQERGNEQFF
TRBV2	.	TRBJ1-2	CASSEGFSSGGYTF
TRBV30	.	TRBJ2-1	CASYRSSYNEQFF
TRBV5-5	.	TRBJ1-1	CASSSRSLGDSPTEAFF
TRBV3-1/TRBV3-2	TRBD2	TRBJ2-5	CASSQPGLVSFVTQYF
TRBV7-2	TRBD1	TRBJ1-6	CASSLDSGGQGYSPLHF
TRBV6-5	TRBD1	TRBJ1-1	CASTWDRGRNTEAFF
TRBV30	TRBD1	TRBJ2-7	CAWSRGTGDYEQYF
TRBV5-4	.	TRBJ2-5	CASSSSGVETQYF
TRBV14	.	TRBJ2-7	CASSQVRGYYEQYF
TRBV5-5	.	TRBJ2-5	CASSFTSTETQYF
TRBV5-6	TRBD2	TRBJ2-3	CASRPVPGLAGGPTDTQYF
TRBV14	TRBD2	TRBJ2-7	CASSQDRGAGGVDEQYF